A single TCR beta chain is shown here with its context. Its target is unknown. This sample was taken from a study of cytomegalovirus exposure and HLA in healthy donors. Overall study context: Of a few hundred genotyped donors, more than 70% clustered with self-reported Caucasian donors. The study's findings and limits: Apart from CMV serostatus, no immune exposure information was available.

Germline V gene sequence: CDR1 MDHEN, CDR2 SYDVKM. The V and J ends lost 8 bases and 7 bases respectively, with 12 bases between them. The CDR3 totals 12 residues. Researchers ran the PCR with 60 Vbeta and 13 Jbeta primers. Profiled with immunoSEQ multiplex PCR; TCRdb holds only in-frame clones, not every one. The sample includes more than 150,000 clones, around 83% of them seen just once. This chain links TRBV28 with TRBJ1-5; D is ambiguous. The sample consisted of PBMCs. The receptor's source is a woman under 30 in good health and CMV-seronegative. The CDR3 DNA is TGTGCCAGCTGCGTCCTTCGACAGCCCCAGCATTTT. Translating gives CASCVLRQPQHF. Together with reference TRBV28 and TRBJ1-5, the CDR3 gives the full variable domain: DVKVTQSSRYLVKRTGEKVFLECVQDMDHENMFWYRQDPGLGLRLIYFSYDVKMKEKGDIPEGYSVSREKKERFSLILESASTNQTSMYLCASCVLRQPQHFGDGTRLSIL.